This T cell receptor beta chain was sequenced for a study of blood T cell repertoires in COVID-19. The V end lost 4 bases, the J end lost 0 bases, and 7 bases lay between the germline ends. Germline values: CDR1 SGHRS, CDR2 YFSETQ. This CDR3 has 14 amino acids. Here immunoSEQ multiplex PCR was the method, and the copy in TCRdb shows in-frame clones only, minus some. This repertoire shows 90,000 to 100,000 clones, 82% found once; its top ten account for around 19%. The chain employs TRBV5-1 and TRBJ1-4, with no clear D. This receptor was obtained from a man older than 75 with acute or convalescent COVID-19. The source material was peripheral blood. The CDR3 region is CASSPSSTNEKLFF. CDR3 in DNA: TGCGCCAGCAGCCCTTCCTCAACTAATGAAAAACTGTTTTTT.